Sequencing of this TCR beta chain was carried out in a study of T cell changes during pregnancy in multiple sclerosis. This CDR3 is built from 15 residues. V shed 4 bases, J shed 4 bases, and the junction held 7 bases outside the gene matches. Germline V gene sequence: CDR1 SGDLS, CDR2 YYNGEE. Method: immunoSEQ multiplex PCR; TCRdb's copy keeps in-frame clones and lacks some. The table lists about 35,000 clones, 85% to 90% of them singletons, with 3.5% in the top ten. The TCR sequence derives from a female donor with multiple sclerosis, enrolled in a pregnancy study. The chain carries TRBV9 and TRBJ1-4, with TRBD1 matching 7 bases. Specimen: CD8+ T cells from peripheral blood mononuclear cells, collected in the third trimester of pregnancy. The CDR3 spells CASSPQGEGNEKLFF. The CDR3 DNA reads as TGTGCCAGCAGCCCCCAGGGGGAAGGTAATGAAAAACTGTTTTTT.